This is a list of T cell receptor beta chains from one sample in a study of cytomegalovirus exposure and HLA in healthy donors. The protocol was immunoSEQ multiplex PCR, while the TCRdb copy is restricted to in-frame clones and leaves out a portion. The data hold roughly 310,000 clones, with approximately 88% observed a single time. Sequenced material: PBMCs. These receptors were collected from a man aged 25 to 40 in good health and CMV-seronegative. Each CDR3 is given with its conserved first and last residue. Each record gives: V gene, J gene, D gene, clone size, CDR3 DNA, CDR3 protein. A D gene is named only where the DNA matches it firmly. Clone size appears in some rows only: once, few, many, or a class for an expanded clone.

V: TRBV7-2; J: TRBJ2-5; D: TRBD2; size: .; DNA: TGTGCCAGCAGCATCGGGGGGGCCTTGGAGACCCAGTACTTC; CDR3: CASSIGGALETQYF
V: TRBV4-1; J: TRBJ2-5; D: TRBD2; size: .; DNA: TGCGCCAGCAGCCGCGACCTAGCGGGGGGGCCAAAGACCCAGTACTTC; CDR3: CASSRDLAGGPKTQYF
V: TRBV5-6; J: TRBJ1-4; D: TRBD1; size: .; DNA: TGTGCCAGCAGTTTCCGGACAGGTTCCCCTAATGAAAAACTGTTTTTT; CDR3: CASSFRTGSPNEKLFF
V: TRBV27; J: TRBJ2-1; D: .; size: .; DNA: TGTGCCAGCAGTTTATGGGCGGGTCATGGGTACAATGAGCAGTTCTTC; CDR3: CASSLWAGHGYNEQFF
V: TRBV7-6; J: TRBJ2-1; D: TRBD1; size: .; DNA: TGTGCCAGCAGCTTAGAAGGGGACAGGGGGCCTTACTCCTACAATGAGCAGTTCTTC; CDR3: CASSLEGDRGPYSYNEQFF
V: TRBV19; J: TRBJ2-3; D: .; size: .; DNA: TGTGCCAGTAGCCTTGTAGGGGACACAGATACGCAGTATTTT; CDR3: CASSLVGDTDTQYF
V: TRBV25-1; J: TRBJ1-6; D: TRBD1; size: .; DNA: TGTGCCAGCAGTGATAACAGCGGACAGGGGGTTTCACCCCTCCACTTT; CDR3: CASSDNSGQGVSPLHF
V: TRBV5-1; J: TRBJ1-2; D: TRBD1; size: .; DNA: TGCGCCAGCAGCTTGGGGACAGGCTATGGCTACACCTTC; CDR3: CASSLGTGYGYTF
V: TRBV15; J: TRBJ1-2; D: .; size: .; DNA: TGTGCCACCAGCCACCTTGGGCATACAACCTACGGCTACACCTTC; CDR3: CATSHLGHTTYGYTF
V: TRBV25-1; J: TRBJ2-3; D: TRBD1; size: .; DNA: TGTGCCAGCAGTCTGCCGGGACAGGGGGCAGATACGCAGTATTTT; CDR3: CASSLPGQGADTQYF
V: TRBV2; J: TRBJ2-5; D: TRBD2; size: .; DNA: TGTGCCAGCAAGGCCCAGCGGGGGGCGATTGAGACCCAGTACTTC; CDR3: CASKAQRGAIETQYF
V: TRBV14; J: TRBJ1-2; D: .; size: .; DNA: TGTGCCAGCAGCCAAGTGGGCTCTAACTATGGCTACACCTTC; CDR3: CASSQVGSNYGYTF
V: TRBV13; J: TRBJ2-1; D: TRBD2; size: .; DNA: TGTGCCAGCAGCTCCCCAACCGGGACTAGGTACAATGAGCAGTTCTTC; CDR3: CASSSPTGTRYNEQFF
V: TRBV11-2; J: TRBJ2-1; D: .; size: .; DNA: TGTGCCAGCAGCTTAGAAGGGAGGAACTCCTACAATGAGCAGTTCTTC; CDR3: CASSLEGRNSYNEQFF
V: TRBV18; J: TRBJ2-7; D: TRBD1; size: once; DNA: TGTGCCAGCTCAACGGGACAGGGTATCGAGCAGTACTTC; CDR3: CASSTGQGIEQYF
V: TRBV19; J: TRBJ2-7; D: .; size: .; DNA: TGTGCCAGTAGTAGGAGGGACAGCTCCTACGAGCAGTACTTC; CDR3: CASSRRDSSYEQYF
V: TRBV28; J: TRBJ2-6; D: TRBD1; size: .; DNA: TGTGCCAGCAGTTTCTTACGTAAAGGTAACAGGGGGCTCTCTGGGGCCAACGTCCTGACTTTC; CDR3: CASSFLRKGNRGLSGANVLTF
V: TRBV27; J: TRBJ2-1; D: .; size: .; DNA: TGTGCCAGCAGTTTCCGGGTGGGGGGCAATGAGCAGTTCTTC; CDR3: CASSFRVGGNEQFF
V: TRBV18; J: TRBJ2-7; D: .; size: few; DNA: TGTGCCAGCTCACAGGGGGACTACGAGCAGTACTTC; CDR3: CASSQGDYEQYF
V: TRBV27; J: TRBJ2-5; D: TRBD2; size: .; DNA: TGTGCCAGCAGAAGCTACGGCGGGGGAACCCAAGAGACCCAGTACTTC; CDR3: CASRSYGGGTQETQYF
V: TRBV6-1; J: TRBJ1-5; D: .; size: .; DNA: TGTGCCAGCAGTGGGCTAGATATCAATCAGCCCCAGCATTTT; CDR3: CASSGLDINQPQHF
V: TRBV27; J: TRBJ2-7; D: .; size: .; DNA: TGTGCCAGCAGTGCCCCGGCGGGGACGGAAGAGCAGTACTTC; CDR3: CASSAPAGTEEQYF